This T cell receptor (beta chain) originates from a study of cytomegalovirus exposure and HLA in healthy donors. Study observations and caveats: In a later analysis, V- and J-gene trimming of beta chains associated with a DCLRE1C missense variant, replicated independently.

Researchers ran the PCR with 60 Vbeta and 13 Jbeta primers. Per the study methods: Some 11 million of the 60 million to 80 million unique TCR beta chains counted in a later analysis were shared. The method was immunoSEQ multiplex PCR; TCRdb's version includes in-frame clones alone and lacks a portion of them. The V and J calls and clone size were taken over from that table, and D and trimming were inferred from the DNA. The sample lists about 150,000 clones, roughly 78% seen once, with approximately 3% in the top ten. For this clone: Its matching antigen is unknown.

V was trimmed by 2 bases and J by 7 bases, leaving 9 bases between them. Looked up from germline, CDR1 is SGHRS and CDR2 is YFSETQ. This CDR3 has 13 amino acids. Sequenced: PBMCs. This receptor was identified in a woman in her forties in good health and CMV-seronegative. The chain employs TRBV5-1 and TRBJ2-2; no clear D. CDR3 sequence reads: CASSLPRNGELFF. CDR3 DNA: TGCGCCAGCAGCTTACCCAGGAACGGGGAGCTGTTTTTT.